This TCR beta chain originates from a study of T cells after posttransplantation cyclophosphamide (dated by TCRdb to the mid-2010s). A note on the overall study: Using TRB sequencing, the study followed how the T cell repertoire rebuilt after myeloablative bone marrow transplantation with posttransplantation cyclophosphamide given as GVHD prophylaxis. Antigen receptor sequencing covered samples from roughly 40 PTCy-treated patients and some 15 of their related bone marrow donors. Blood from every one of the approximately 37 PTCy patients who had 1-year posttransplant specimens underwent TRB sequencing. TRB sequencing was also done on up to 3 additional blood samples from 2 to 5.2 years after transplant in 3 patients, and on pretransplant blood from 4 patients. TRA and TRB clonality were tightly correlated in ten or so samples, so subsequent TCR analyses focused on TRB only. Public TRB sequences were compared against a database of over 3,000 sequences linked to responses to pathogens, tumor antigens, self-antigens and alloantigens.

On the study overall, not on this receptor specifically: Donor-recipient similarity was low at 1-2 months but increased during the first year, and donor CD8+ memory clones often dominated later blood repertoires. The TRB repertoires of T cells infiltrating skin or GI tract showed only limited overlap with the TRB repertoires of T cells in blood. Across about 40 patients, TRB clonality was highly associated with recipient CMV seropositivity and CMV reactivation, and diversity in PTCy patients was similar to diversity in CNI/methotrexate controls.

Of note for this clone: What antigen it recognizes has not been identified. Per-base quality was not reported, and no clone a single base away is much larger than it.

TRB sequencing was run on genomic DNA with either the immunoSEQ assay at survey resolution or the hsTCRB kit. The paper's processing steps were these. Initial read processing used immunoSEQ software, and repertoire analyses used the LymphoSeq R package. Clonality was calculated as 1 minus normalized Shannon entropy, and the Gini coefficient was also calculated for each TRB dataset. Phenotypes of unsorted samples were inferred by mapping TRB sequences from sorted subsets of the recipient or donor onto unsorted samples of the same recipient. TCRdb re-hosts the immuneACCESS table, in-frame sequences only. Its copies lack some clones; in the studies checked, an unresolved V gene accounts for under half of them, and the cause for the rest is not known. V and J calls and clone size are given by that table; D and trimming were obtained from the DNA. This sample gives roughly 21,000 clones in total; roughly 98% of them show up just once. The ten largest account for 0.13% of the sample.

Related bone marrow donors provided peripheral blood samples on the day of marrow donation. To count as naive, T cells had to be viable CD3+CD4+ or CD3+CD8+ cells with a CCR7+CD45RA+CD45RO-CD95-CD27+CD28+ profile. Mononuclear cells from peripheral blood and bone marrow were separated by Ficoll-Hypaque density centrifugation and then cryopreserved. FACS on a FACSAria II was used to sort CD4+ and CD8+ T cells, including the naive and memory subsets. V drops 7 bases and J drops 2 bases, leaving 12 bases in between. CDR3 length: 14 amino acids, cysteine to phenylalanine. Only the CDR3 portion is preserved as DNA: 42 bases, with reading frame beginning at the first base. For CDR1 and CDR2, the germline V gene lists SNHLY and FYNNEI.

The sample taken for sequencing was naive CD8+ T cells sorted from PBMCs. This clonotype originated in a man in his forties or fifties in good health, CMV-negative, and a related stem cell transplant donor. Rearrangement joined TRBV2 to TRBJ1-5; no D gene is confidently identified. The DNA is as follows: TGTGCCAGCAATAACGCAGGCGGCAATCAGCCCCAGCATTTT. It encodes CASNNAGGNQPQHF.